This TCR beta chain was identified in a study of radiotherapy plus CTLA-4 blockade in lung cancer. Across the whole study: Disease control was seen in approximately 29% of patients, objective responses in roughly 19%.

The CDR3 spans 16 residues. V lost 0 bases, J lost 1 base, and 4 bases stayed unmatched. Germline V gives CDR1 SGHRS, CDR2 YFSETQ. Method: immunoSEQ multiplex PCR; TCRdb's copy keeps in-frame clones and lacks some. The sample includes 30,000 to 40,000 clones, 65% to 75% of them seen just once. V is TRBV5-1 and J is TRBJ2-1, with TRBD2 matching 7 bases. The sequenced sample was peripheral blood, obtained from a patient treated with radiotherapy plus ipilimumab. The TCR was taken from a human donor with non-small cell lung cancer who had stable disease on radiotherapy plus ipilimumab. This CDR3 is CASSLGRERSYNEQFF. The CDR3 region has the DNA TGCGCCAGCAGCTTGGGGCGGGAGAGGTCCTACAATGAGCAGTTCTTC.